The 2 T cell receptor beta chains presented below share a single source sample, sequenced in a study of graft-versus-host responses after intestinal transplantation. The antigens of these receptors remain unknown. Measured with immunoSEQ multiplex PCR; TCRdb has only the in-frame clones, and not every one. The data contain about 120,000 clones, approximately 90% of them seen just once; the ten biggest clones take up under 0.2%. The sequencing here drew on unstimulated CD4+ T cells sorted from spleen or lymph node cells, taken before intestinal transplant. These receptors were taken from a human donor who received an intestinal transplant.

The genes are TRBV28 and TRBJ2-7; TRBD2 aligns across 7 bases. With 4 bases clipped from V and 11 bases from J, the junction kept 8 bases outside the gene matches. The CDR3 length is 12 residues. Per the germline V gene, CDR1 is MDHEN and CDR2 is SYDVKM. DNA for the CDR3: TGTGCCAGCAGTTCAAGAACGGCGGGGGAGTACTTC. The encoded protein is CASSSRTAGEYF.

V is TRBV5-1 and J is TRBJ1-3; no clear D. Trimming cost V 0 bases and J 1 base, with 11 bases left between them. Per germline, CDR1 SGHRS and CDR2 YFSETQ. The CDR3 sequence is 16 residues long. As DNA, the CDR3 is TGCGCCAGCAGCTTGGCCCCAGGTCCATCTGGAAACACCATATATTTT. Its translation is CASSLAPGPSGNTIYF.